This entry is about one TCR beta chain. The CDR3 runs 20 residues. Germline trimming cut 3 bases from V and 1 base from J; bases unmatched to any gene: 18. The germline gives CDR1 SGDLS, CDR2 YYNGEE. These data are taken from a study of cytomegalovirus exposure and HLA in healthy donors. Libraries were prepared by immunoSEQ multiplex PCR; TCRdb keeps only in-frame clonotypes and omits some of them. The data show around 120,000 clones, more than 75% seen once. Sequencing was carried out using PBMCs. The chain couples TRBV9 to TRBJ2-4, with 8 bases fitting TRBD2. The origin of this receptor is a man between 18 and 29 years old in good health and CMV-seronegative. The CDR3 protein is CASSEQPSGTSKGAKNIQYF. CDR3 DNA sequence: TGTGCCAGCAGCGAGCAGCCTTCCGGGACTAGTAAAGGGGCCAAAAACATTCAGTACTTC.